The TCR beta chain under discussion was sequenced for a study of beta chain features in type 1 diabetes (dated by TCRdb to 2016 to 2019). In the study overall: Mean age, gender distribution, total cell number and subset yield did not differ between patients and healthy donors. A total of some 100,000,000 sorted cells were examined across all samples, and a strong correlation was observed between cell number per subset and RNA yield. The study compared TCRB repertoires of sorted circulating CD4+ T cell subsets between recently diagnosed type 1 diabetes patients and matched healthy donors. Whereas all 30 or so donors provided naive and central memory subsets, regulatory and stem cell-like memory subsets were isolated from just 8 patients and about 8 healthy donors. What the study reported, not specific to this receptor: PCR might favor shorter templates, but patient and control samples were amplified and corrected together, so any skew would affect both groups equally. Because cDNA was sequenced instead of genomic DNA, activated cells with high expression could be over-represented, although the groups did not differ in activation or CD3 levels. Patients with type 1 diabetes made fewer insertions and deleted more nucleotides at VDJ recombination sites, implying thymic rearrangement abnormalities. Because the HLA sub-analyses included only small numbers of individuals, any influence of HLA type on TCRB rearrangement was left unresolved. In all four CD4+ subsets, TCRB CDR3 length was moderately but significantly shorter in type 1 diabetes patients. The naive, central memory and regulatory TCRB repertoires appeared to resemble one another more closely among patients than among healthy donors.

The entire isolated RNA was reverse transcribed using the High Capacity cDNA Reverse Transcription Kit, and thus expressed TCRB transcripts were sequenced. Deep immunoSEQ sequencing was performed on naive, central memory and regulatory T cell samples, with an average of around 3.4 million total reads per sample. Sorted cells were lysed in RLT buffer, and RNA was extracted using DNase-treated RNeasy Micro or Mini kits according to cell number. Each cell subset was processed separately to prevent cross-contamination, with patient and healthy donor samples processed together. Using the immunoSEQ multiplex PCR, TCRB sequences were amplified from cDNA into 87-bp fragments spanning the CDR3 region. Amplicons were sequenced on the Illumina HiSeq platform. Concerning the study's data processing: Synthetic template baselines were used to correct PCR bias computationally, reads within Hamming distance 2 were collapsed together, and singletons that could not be merged were discarded. Reads were aligned against IMGT so that V, D and J genes, CDR3 length and insertions or deletions at six rearrangement sites could be assigned. Within each subset, clonotype counts were normalized to the number of sorted cells before true diversity and Gini coefficients were calculated with the tcR R package. The overlap coefficient, calculated on TCRB nucleotide sequences, was used to measure repertoire sharing. Out-of-frame TCRB sequences from naive cells were analyzed as a proxy for the pre-selection repertoire. TCRdb stores this immuneACCESS table with in-frame sequences only. Part of the clones is absent; in the studies checked, under half of the shortfall reflects unresolved V genes, and no reason is known for the rest. That table gives V, J and clone size, and the DNA gave D and trimming. This sample is represented by about 650,000 clones; around 11% of them were singletons. The ten largest clones represent 0.095% to 0.15% of the sample.

For this clone: Which antigen it targets is not known. Qualities for individual bases were not recorded, and no much larger clone is one base off.

Each donor gave one peripheral blood draw, approximately 0.11 L on average, collected into heparinised tubes. A BD FACSAria II and a panel including CD45RO, CCR7, CD25, CD127, CD95 and CD27 were used to sort naive, central memory, regulatory and stem cell-like memory CD4+ T cells. All sorted populations exceeded 95% purity. PBMCs were isolated immediately by Lymphoprep density gradient centrifugation and stained directly without culture. So that batch effects would be minimized, each experiment stained and sorted samples in pairs, pairing one healthy donor with one patient. Measured from the cysteine to the phenylalanine, the CDR3 is 15 residues long. Only CDR3 DNA is held: 45 bases, read in frame from base 1. V drops 6 bases and J drops 0 bases, leaving 13 bases in between. The germline V gene encodes CDR1 ENHRY and CDR2 SYGVKD.

The chain links TRBV10-3 with TRBJ2-3; the D gene could be either TRBD1 or TRBD2, each agreeing at 5 bases. Sample: naive CD4+ T cells from blood. The cell subset or site tag for this specimen amounts to: true naive CD4+ T cells. This TCR came from a man aged 25 to 40 with type 1 diabetes. The CDR3 protein sequence reads: CAISRGYQSTDTQYF. The DNA is TGTGCCATCAGCCGGGGCTACCAAAGCACAGATACGCAGTATTTT.